A single sample gave rise to the 14 T cell receptor beta chains below, sequenced in a study of CD8 T cells in ankylosing spondylitis. Whole-study results and caveats: Typical of ankylosing spondylitis blood, it appeared, was a TCR beta motif of about eight highly homologous variants.

TCRdb re-called the 5' RACE reads with MiXCR, one entry per CDR3 protein. The data contain 200,000 to 250,000 distinct CDR3 sequences, 15% to 20% of them singletons. Antigens of these TCRs are unknown. The sequencing input was blood, either unsorted or a sorted T cell fraction (not recorded which). Receptor source: a male donor with ankylosing spondylitis.

The chain links TRBV5-1 to TRBJ2-7; 8 bases agree with TRBD2. V shed 5 bases, J shed 7 bases, and the junction held 5 bases outside the gene matches. This CDR3 comprises 12 residues. In germline, CDR1 is SGHRS, CDR2 YFSETQ. The CDR3 DNA reads as TGCGCCAGCAGAGCGGGGGTAGGGGAGCAGTACTTC. Protein sequence: CASRAGVGEQYF.

The sample holds a few counts of this clonotype. The rearrangement links TRBV4-1 to TRBJ1-3; D is undetermined. CDR1 is MGHRA and CDR2 is YSYEKL in the germline V gene. The CDR3 covers 15 residues. The V gene lost 0 bases and the J gene lost 0 bases, with 6 bases spanning the gap. The CDR3 region has the DNA TGCGCCAGCAGCCAAGAAACGAGCTCTGGAAACACCATATATTTT. Its translation: CASSQETSSGNTIYF.

Only a few counts were recorded for this clonotype. V usage is TRBV28 and J usage is TRBJ2-5; no clear D gene. V was clipped by 8 bases and J by 4 bases, with 5 bases between them. CDR3 size: 10 residues. Germline CDR1 is MDHEN and CDR2 is SYDVKM. CDR3 in DNA: TGTGCCAGCTATGGAGAGACCCAGTACTTC. Its translation: CASYGETQYF.

The chain joins TRBV29-1 to TRBJ1-1; possible D gene TRBD1, 5 bases. Between the trimmed V and J ends, which lost 7 bases and 3 bases, there was a span of 12 bases. Germline V gene data show CDR1 as SQVTM and CDR2 as ANQGSEA. The CDR3 runs 12 residues. The CDR3 nucleotides read TGCAGCGGCGAAGGGGACCACACTGAAGCTTTCTTT. It is translated as CSGEGDHTEAFF.

This chain links TRBV3-1 with TRBJ2-3; TRBD1 is a possible D gene (5 bases). The V gene lost 0 bases and the J gene lost 2 bases, with 9 bases spanning the gap. The CDR3 has 15 amino acids. From germline, CDR1 is LGHDT and CDR2 YNNKEL (reference sequence). The CDR3 sequence: CASSQEGRTTDTQYF. The DNA for the CDR3 is TGTGCCAGCAGCCAAGAGGGGCGGACCACAGATACGCAGTATTTT.

This clonotype occurred a few times. The chain carries TRBV24-1 and TRBJ2-7, with D possibly being TRBD1 (6 bases). This CDR3 spans 14 amino acids. CDR1 is KGHDR, CDR2 SFDVKD, per germline. V was cut by 5 bases and J by 3 bases, with 13 bases left in between. The CDR3 protein is CATSGAGTNYEQYF. CDR3 nucleotide sequence: TGTGCCACCAGTGGTGCCGGGACAAACTACGAGCAGTACTTC.

This clonotype was picked up a small number of times. CDR3 amino acids: CSVTGTSGRADGEQYF. The CDR3 nucleotides are TGCAGCGTGACCGGGACTAGCGGGAGGGCCGACGGCGAGCAGTACTTC. The chain recombines TRBV29-1 with TRBJ2-7, with 16 positions matching TRBD2. Germline V lookup: CDR1 SQVTM, CDR2 ANQGSEA. This CDR3 comprises 16 residues. J was trimmed by 6 bases and V by 6 bases; bases with no gene match: 11.

V gene TRBV4-3 combines with J gene TRBJ1-5; D gene uncertain. The germline gives CDR1 LGHNA, CDR2 YSLEER. The CDR3 spans 15 residues. The V end was cut by 0 bases, the J end by 7 bases, with 13 bases between. The CDR3 DNA reads TGCGCCAGCAGCCAAGATCGTTCGGGAGGGCAGCCCCAGCATTTT. It encodes CASSQDRSGGQPQHF.

This chain links TRBV27 with TRBJ1-5; D remains ambiguous. The CDR3 spans 13 residues. In germline, CDR1 is MNHEY, CDR2 SMNVEV (reference sequence). The V end lost 8 bases, the J end lost 5 bases, and 13 bases lay between the germline ends. The CDR3 bases are TGTGCCAGCTGCGCGCGGATTGATCAGCCCCAGCATTTT. Translated: CASCARIDQPQHF.

This clonotype was observed a handful of times. The chain carries TRBV27 and TRBJ1-2; 8 nucleotides match TRBD1. V lost 6 bases and J lost 6; bases outside the gene matches: 3. The CDR3 spans 12 residues. Germline CDR1 reads MNHEY; CDR2 reads SMNVEV (reference sequence). DNA of the CDR3: TGTGCCAGCAGACAGGGGGTACATGGCTACACCTTC. Translated, it gives CASRQGVHGYTF.

This clonotype was observed a handful of times. The chain recombines TRBV7-8 with TRBJ2-1; D is tentatively TRBD1 or TRBD2 (5 bases each). The V gene lost 5 bases and the J gene lost 7 bases, with 24 bases spanning the gap. The CDR3 extends over 17 amino acids. Germline CDR1 SGHVS, CDR2 FQNEAQ. The CDR3, as DNA: TGTGCCAGCAGCCACCAACCGGGACCCAACTACGCTAATGAGCAGTTCTTC. It encodes CASSHQPGPNYANEQFF.

This clonotype was seen ten or more times. The chain recombines TRBV15 with TRBJ2-2; D unresolved. The germline V gene has CDR1 LNHNV and CDR2 YYDKDF (reference sequence). The CDR3 totals 14 residues. The V gene lost 0 bases and the J gene lost 2 bases, with 4 bases spanning the gap. The CDR3 loop reads CATSRDRNTGELFF. CDR3 coding DNA: TGTGCCACCAGCAGAGATAGAAACACCGGGGAGCTGTTTTTT. Looking up the rest from reference TRBV15 and TRBJ2-2 gives the full variable domain: DAMVIQNPRYQVTQFGKPVTLSCSQTLNHNVMYWYQQKSSQAPKLLFHYYDKDFNNEADTPDNFQSRRPNTSFCFLDIRSPGLGDTAMYLCATSRDRNTGELFFGEGSRLTVL.

The sample holds a few counts of this clonotype. The rearrangement links TRBV19 to TRBJ1-2; perhaps TRBD1 as D (6 bases). The ends were cut back, 6 bases at V and 4 bases at J, with 15 bases in the middle. Per germline, CDR1 LNHDA and CDR2 SQIVND (reference sequence). The CDR3 is made up of 14 amino acids. CDR3 coding DNA: TGTGCCAGTAGCTTCGAGACAGGTCCCTATGGCTACACCTTC. Translation: CASSFETGPYGYTF. Full variable domain (rest looked up from reference TRBV19 and TRBJ1-2): DGGITQSPKYLFRKEGQNVTLSCEQNLNHDAMYWYRQDPGQGLRLIYYSQIVNDFQKGDIAEGYSVSREKKESFPLTVTSAQKNPTAFYLCASSFETGPYGYTFGSGTRLTVV.

A few counts support this clonotype. The chain has TRBV28 and TRBJ1-1; TRBD1 might be the D (5 bases). Per the germline V gene, CDR1 is MDHEN and CDR2 is SYDVKM. Trimming took off 8 bases at V and 1 base at J, with 8 bases between the two ends. The CDR3 sequence is 12 residues long. CDR3 bases: TGTGCCAGCCACGGGGGGAACACTGAAGCTTTCTTT. It yields the protein CASHGGNTEAFF.